The entry below describes one T cell receptor beta chain. Profiled with immunoSEQ multiplex PCR; TCRdb holds only in-frame clones, not every one. Here the sample spans around 100,000 clones, roughly 71% being singletons. These data originate in a study of blood T cell repertoires in COVID-19. The overall study: Spain, Italy and the United States supplied samples that represented acute and convalescent COVID-19. PBMCs, B-cell-depleted T cells, or T cells provided the cDNA or gDNA that made up the material.

The CDR3 runs 18 residues. In germline, CDR1 is SGHRS, CDR2 YFSETQ. V lost 0 bases and J lost 7; bases outside the gene matches: 10. The clonotype comes from a man older than 75 with acute or convalescent COVID-19. The source material was peripheral blood. V and J are TRBV5-1 and TRBJ2-1; 13 bases line up with TRBD2. This CDR3 reads CASSLVPGLAGSDNEQFF. The DNA of the CDR3 is TGCGCCAGCAGCTTGGTCCCGGGACTAGCGGGATCAGATAATGAGCAGTTCTTC.